This TCR beta chain was identified during a study of blood T cells in healthy people across ages. In regard to this clonotype: Its antigen is not identified.

V lost 2 bases and J lost 7, with 18 bases in between. CDR1 is MNHNY, CDR2 SVGAGI, per germline (reference sequence). This CDR3 comprises 15 residues. The second PCR ran about 6 to 12 cycles with a sample-barcoded 5' primer and J-beta primers. Every individual sample yielded 3 million or more paired-end reads (each containing CDR3). MiXCR, run by TCRdb on the 5' RACE reads, gives a single entry per CDR3 protein. The table lists 1.5 million or so distinct CDR3 sequences, 35% to 45% of them singletons. The study's findings and limits: The long-lived group displayed more naive CD4+ cells, plus higher diversity, than the aged donors did. Per million T cells, the diversity of TCR beta decreased roughly linearly as age advanced. A conclusive naive versus antigen-experienced comparison was prevented by the unsorted PBMCs.

The rearrangement uses TRBV6-6 and TRBJ2-7, with D uncertain. The specimen sequenced was blood. The receptor comes from a woman younger than 35 in good health. CDR3 amino acids: CASSYALSSYNEQYF. CDR3 bases: TGTGCCAGCAGTTACGCTCTTTCTTCCTACAATGAGCAGTACTTC.